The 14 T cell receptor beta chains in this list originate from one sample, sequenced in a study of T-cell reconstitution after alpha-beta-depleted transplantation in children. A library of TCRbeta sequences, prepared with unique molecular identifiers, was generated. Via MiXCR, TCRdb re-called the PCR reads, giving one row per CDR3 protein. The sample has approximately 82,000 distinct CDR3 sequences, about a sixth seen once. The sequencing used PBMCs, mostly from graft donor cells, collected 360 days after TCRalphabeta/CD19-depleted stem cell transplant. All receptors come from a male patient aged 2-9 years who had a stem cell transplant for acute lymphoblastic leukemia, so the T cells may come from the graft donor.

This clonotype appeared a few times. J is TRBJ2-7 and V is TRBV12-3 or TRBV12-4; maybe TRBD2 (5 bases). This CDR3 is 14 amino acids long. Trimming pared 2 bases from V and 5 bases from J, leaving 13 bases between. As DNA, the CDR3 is TGTGCCAGCAGTTTACACTACGGGATCCACGAGCAGTACTTC. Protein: CASSLHYGIHEQYF.

CDR3 loop: CASSFTGIYGYTF. CDR3 coding DNA: TGTGCCAGCAGTTTCACAGGGATCTATGGCTACACCTTC. V usage is TRBV12-3 or TRBV12-4 and J usage is TRBJ1-2; tentative D call: TRBD1 (6 bases). The CDR3 totals 13 residues. V was cut by 3 bases and J by 4 bases, with 9 bases left in between.

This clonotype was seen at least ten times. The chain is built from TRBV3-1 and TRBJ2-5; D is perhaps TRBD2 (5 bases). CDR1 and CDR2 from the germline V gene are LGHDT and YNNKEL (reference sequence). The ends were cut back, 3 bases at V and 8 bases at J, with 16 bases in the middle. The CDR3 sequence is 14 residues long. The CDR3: CASSQGDSLATQYF. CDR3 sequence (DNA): TGTGCCAGCAGCCAGGGTGATTCCCTAGCAACCCAGTACTTC.

The CDR3 DNA is TGTGCCAGCAGCTTCGGGGGGACTAGCAAGTTCTTC. It codes for CASSFGGTSKFF. V gene TRBV11-2 combines with J gene TRBJ2-1; 9 nucleotides line up with TRBD2. V lost 3 bases and J lost 14; bases outside the gene matches: 5. CDR3 length: 12 residues. The germline gives CDR1 SGHAT, CDR2 FQNNGV.

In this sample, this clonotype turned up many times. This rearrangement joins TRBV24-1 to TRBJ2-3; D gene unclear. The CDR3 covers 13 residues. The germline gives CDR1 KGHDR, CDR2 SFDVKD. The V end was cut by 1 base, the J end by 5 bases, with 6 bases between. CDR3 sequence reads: CATSDLEGDTQYF. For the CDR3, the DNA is TGTGCCACCAGTGATTTAGAAGGAGATACGCAGTATTTT.

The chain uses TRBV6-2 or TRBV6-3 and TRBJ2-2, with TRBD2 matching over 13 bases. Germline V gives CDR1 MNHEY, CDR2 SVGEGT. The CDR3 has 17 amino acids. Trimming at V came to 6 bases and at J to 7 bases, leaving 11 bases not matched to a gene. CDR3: CASSLELAGGPGGELFF. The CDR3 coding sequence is TGTGCCAGCAGCCTAGAACTAGCGGGAGGGCCGGGCGGGGAGCTGTTTTTT.

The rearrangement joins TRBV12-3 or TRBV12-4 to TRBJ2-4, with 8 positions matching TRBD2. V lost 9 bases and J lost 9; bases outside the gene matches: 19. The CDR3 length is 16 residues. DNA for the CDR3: TGTGCCAGTTCCCGGACTAGCTCCACCCCAGCTCCCATTCAGTACTTC. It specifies CASSRTSSTPAPIQYF.

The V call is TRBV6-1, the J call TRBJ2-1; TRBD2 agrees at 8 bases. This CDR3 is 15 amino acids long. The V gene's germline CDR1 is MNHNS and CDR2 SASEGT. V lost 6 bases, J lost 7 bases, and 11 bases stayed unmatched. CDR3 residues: CASSPTGLVSNEQFF. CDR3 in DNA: TGTGCCAGCAGCCCCACGGGACTAGTGAGTAATGAGCAGTTCTTC.

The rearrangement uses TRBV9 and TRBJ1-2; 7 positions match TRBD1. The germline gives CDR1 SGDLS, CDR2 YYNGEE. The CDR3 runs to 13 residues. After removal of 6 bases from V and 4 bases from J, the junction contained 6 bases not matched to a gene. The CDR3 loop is CASNKQGSYGYTF. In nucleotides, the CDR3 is TGTGCCAGCAACAAACAGGGGTCCTATGGCTACACCTTC.

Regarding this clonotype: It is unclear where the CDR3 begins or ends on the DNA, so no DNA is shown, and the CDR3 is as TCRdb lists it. CDR3 loop: CASSLVAGGARLFF. The chain employs TRBV7-6 and TRBJ2-1; the listed D gene, TRBD1, was not tested against the DNA. Per germline, CDR1 SGHVS and CDR2 FNYEAQ. Counting both end residues, the CDR3 totals 14 amino acids.

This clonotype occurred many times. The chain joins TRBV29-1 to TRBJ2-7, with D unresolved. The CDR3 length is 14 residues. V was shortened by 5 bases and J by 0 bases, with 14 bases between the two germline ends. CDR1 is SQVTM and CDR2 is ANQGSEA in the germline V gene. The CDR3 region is CSVLTGPSSYEQYF. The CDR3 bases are TGCAGCGTTCTAACGGGCCCGAGCTCCTACGAGCAGTACTTC.

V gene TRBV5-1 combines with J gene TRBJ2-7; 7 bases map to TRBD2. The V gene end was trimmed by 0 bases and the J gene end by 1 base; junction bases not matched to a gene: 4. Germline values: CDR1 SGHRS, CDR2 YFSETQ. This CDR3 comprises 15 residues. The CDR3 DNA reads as TGCGCCAGCAGCTTGGTCTGGGGGGGGTCCTACGAGCAGTACTTC. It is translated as CASSLVWGGSYEQYF.

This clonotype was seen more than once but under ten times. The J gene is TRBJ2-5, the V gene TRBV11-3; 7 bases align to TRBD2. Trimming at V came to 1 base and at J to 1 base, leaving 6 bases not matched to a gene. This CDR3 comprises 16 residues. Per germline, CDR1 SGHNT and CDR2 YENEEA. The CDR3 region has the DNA TGTGCCAGCAGCTTAGGGCTTCTAGCGGCCCAAGAGACCCAGTACTTC. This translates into CASSLGLLAAQETQYF.

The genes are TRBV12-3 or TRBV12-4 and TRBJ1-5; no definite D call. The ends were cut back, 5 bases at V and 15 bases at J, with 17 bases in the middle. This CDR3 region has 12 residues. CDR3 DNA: TGTGCCAGCAGTCTCTCGATTCAGCCTCGGCATTTT. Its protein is CASSLSIQPRHF.